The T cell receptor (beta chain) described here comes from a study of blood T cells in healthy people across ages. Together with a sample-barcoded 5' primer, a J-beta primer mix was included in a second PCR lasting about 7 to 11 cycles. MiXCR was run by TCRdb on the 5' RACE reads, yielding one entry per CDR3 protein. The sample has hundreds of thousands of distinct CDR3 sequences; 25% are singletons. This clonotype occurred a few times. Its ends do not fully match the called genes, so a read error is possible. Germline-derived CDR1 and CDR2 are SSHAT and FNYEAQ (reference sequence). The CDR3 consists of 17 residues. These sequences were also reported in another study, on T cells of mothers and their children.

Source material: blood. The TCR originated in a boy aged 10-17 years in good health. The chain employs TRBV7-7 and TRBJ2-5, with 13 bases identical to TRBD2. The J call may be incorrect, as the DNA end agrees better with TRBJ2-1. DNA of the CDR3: TGTGCTAGCAGCCCCTGGACTAGCGGGAGTGTCTACAATGAGCAGTTCTTC. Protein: CASSPWTSGSVYNEQFF.